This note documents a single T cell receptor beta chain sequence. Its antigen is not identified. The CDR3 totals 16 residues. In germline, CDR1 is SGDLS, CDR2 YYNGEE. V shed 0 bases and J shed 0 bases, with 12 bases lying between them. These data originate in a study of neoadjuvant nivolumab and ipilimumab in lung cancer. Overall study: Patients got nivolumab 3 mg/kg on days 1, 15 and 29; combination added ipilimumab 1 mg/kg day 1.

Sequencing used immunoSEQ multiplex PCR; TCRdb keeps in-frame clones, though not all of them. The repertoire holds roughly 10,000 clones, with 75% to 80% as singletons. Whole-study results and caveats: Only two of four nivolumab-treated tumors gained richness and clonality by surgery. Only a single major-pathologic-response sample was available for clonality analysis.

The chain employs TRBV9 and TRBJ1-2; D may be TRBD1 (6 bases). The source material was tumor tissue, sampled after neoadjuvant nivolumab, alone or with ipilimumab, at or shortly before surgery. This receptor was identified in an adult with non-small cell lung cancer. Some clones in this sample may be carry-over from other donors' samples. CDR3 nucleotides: TGTGCCAGCAGCGTAGGGACAGTCGTTACTAACTATGGCTACACCTTC. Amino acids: CASSVGTVVTNYGYTF.